This section outlines one TCR beta chain sequence together with its context. The protocol was immunoSEQ multiplex PCR, while the TCRdb copy is restricted to in-frame clones and leaves out a portion. The data show around 20,000 clones, 73% seen once. This entry comes from a study of PD-1 blockade in classical Hodgkin lymphoma. Study details: Treatment was intravenous nivolumab, 3 mg/kg every 2 weeks, until progression.

The V end was cut by 3 bases, the J end by 2 bases, with 3 bases between. Germline CDR1 is KGHSH and CDR2 is LQKENI. This CDR3 contains 12 residues. Every patient was affected by relapse after autologous stem cell transplantation, while exposure to brentuximab vedotin was not uniform. The TCR comes from a human donor with classical Hodgkin lymphoma. The chain employs TRBV18 and TRBJ2-3, with no clear D. The sequenced sample was peripheral blood mononuclear cells (PBMCs), obtained before the second cycle of nivolumab. This CDR3 reads CASSPNTDTQYF. The CDR3 DNA reads as TGTGCCAGCTCACCTAACACAGATACGCAGTATTTT.